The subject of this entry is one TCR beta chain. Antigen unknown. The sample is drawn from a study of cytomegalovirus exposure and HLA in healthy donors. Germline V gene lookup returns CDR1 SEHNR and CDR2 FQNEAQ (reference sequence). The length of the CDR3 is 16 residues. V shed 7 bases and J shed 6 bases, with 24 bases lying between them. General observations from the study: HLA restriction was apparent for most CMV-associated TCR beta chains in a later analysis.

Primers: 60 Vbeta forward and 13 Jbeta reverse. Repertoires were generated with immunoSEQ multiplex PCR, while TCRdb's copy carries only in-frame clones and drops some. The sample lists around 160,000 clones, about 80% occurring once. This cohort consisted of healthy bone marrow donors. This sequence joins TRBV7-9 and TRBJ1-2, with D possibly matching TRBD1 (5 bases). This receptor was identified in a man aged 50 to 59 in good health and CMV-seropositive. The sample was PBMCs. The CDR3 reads CASTQAPGRSSDGYTF. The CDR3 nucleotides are TGTGCCAGCACCCAAGCCCCAGGGCGGAGTTCCGATGGCTACACCTTC.